The clone carrying this T cell receptor beta chain was observed a few times. Its specificity is unknown. With 60 Vbeta and 13 Jbeta primers, the PCR was carried out. Only in-frame clones appear in the TCRdb table, and some are missing; sequencing was by immunoSEQ multiplex PCR. The sample includes 99,000 or so clones, around 82% seen only once; the top ten take approximately 1.7%. V trimming: 0 bases; J trimming: 3 bases; junction bases outside the gene matches: 7. This CDR3 has 16 residues. Germline V gives CDR1 SGHTA, CDR2 FQGNSA. The data belong to a study of cytomegalovirus exposure and HLA in healthy donors. Study results and limitations: Among TCR beta chains, those listed as cytomegalovirus-associated numbered over 150. Later genetic work tied a missense DCLRE1C variant to beta-chain V and J trimming. Per published reports, the classifier diagnosed cytomegalovirus status with high specificity and sensitivity.

This chain links TRBV7-2 with TRBJ2-7; 8 nucleotides agree with TRBD1. Material: PBMCs. The sequence came from a woman aged 40 to 55 in good health and CMV-seronegative. CDR3 sequence (DNA): TGTGCCAGCAGCTTAGCGGGGAATGGACAGGGCTACGAGCAGTACTTC. This gives the protein CASSLAGNGQGYEQYF.